Below, one T cell receptor beta chain is given with its context. Germline V gives CDR1 SGHRS, CDR2 YFSETQ. CDR3 length: 15 amino acids. After removal of 4 bases from V and 6 bases from J, the junction contained 6 bases not matched to a gene. Here immunoSEQ multiplex PCR was the method, and the copy in TCRdb shows in-frame clones only, minus some. The sample shows roughly 160,000 clones, almost 85% of them seen only once. This sample is part of a study of blood T cell repertoires in COVID-19. Study context: The United States, Italy and Spain supplied acute and convalescent COVID-19 samples. T cells, B-cell-depleted T cells, or PBMCs supplied cDNA or gDNA.

The J gene is TRBJ1-4, the V gene TRBV5-1; 10 bases line up with TRBD1. The sequence derives from a woman older than 75 with COVID-19, enrolled during active disease. Specimen: peripheral blood. CDR3 DNA sequence: TGCGCCAGCAGCCCCCATGGACAGGGGGATGAAAAACTGTTTTTT. This translates into CASSPHGQGDEKLFF.